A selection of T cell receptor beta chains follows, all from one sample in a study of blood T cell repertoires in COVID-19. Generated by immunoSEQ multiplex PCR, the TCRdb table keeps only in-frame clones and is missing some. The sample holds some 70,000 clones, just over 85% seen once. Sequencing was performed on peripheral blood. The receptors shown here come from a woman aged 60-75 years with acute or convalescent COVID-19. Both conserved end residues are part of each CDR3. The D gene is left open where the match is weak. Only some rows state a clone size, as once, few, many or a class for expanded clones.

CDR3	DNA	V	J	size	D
CAWTSSRAGGEKLFF	TGTGCCTGGACCAGTAGTCGGGCAGGGGGGGAAAAACTGTTTTTT	TRBV30	TRBJ1-4	.	TRBD1
CASSLEGAYEQYF	TGTGCCAGCAGCTTGGAAGGAGCCTACGAGCAGTACTTC	TRBV5-4	TRBJ2-7	.	.
CASSLVVRGGDGYTF	TGCGCCAGCAGCTTGGTGGTACGGGGAGGAGATGGCTACACCTTC	TRBV5-1	TRBJ1-2	.	.
CASSLPSTGAGVGAFF	TGTGCCAGCAGTTTACCATCTACAGGGGCCGGGGTAGGAGCTTTCTTT	TRBV28	TRBJ1-1	.	TRBD1
CASSVGGALTNYGYTF	TGCGCCAGCAGCGTTGGGGGGGCCCTCACTAACTATGGCTACACCTTC	TRBV5-1	TRBJ1-2	.	.
CASSPLLGRAPGNMNTEAFF	TGTGCCAGCTCACCCCTTCTCGGCAGGGCCCCAGGTAATATGAACACTGAAGCTTTCTTT	TRBV18	TRBJ1-1	.	.
CAWSHTGSSGNTIYF	TGTGCCTGGAGTCATACAGGCAGCTCTGGAAACACCATATATTTT	TRBV30	TRBJ1-3	.	.
CASSRFGGNTEAFF	TGTGCCAGCAGCCGTTTCGGGGGTAACACTGAAGCTTTCTTT	TRBV11-2	TRBJ1-1	.	.
CASSRDRSADTQYF	TGTGCCAGCAGCCGCGACAGGTCGGCAGATACGCAGTATTTT	TRBV14	TRBJ2-3	few	.
CASSYGTGEGYTF	TGTGCCAGCAGTTACGGGACAGGGGAAGGCTACACCTTC	TRBV6-6	TRBJ1-2	.	TRBD1
CASSLVAGGVTEAFF	TGTGCCAGCAGCTTAGTGGCAGGGGGCGTTACTGAAGCTTTCTTT	TRBV7-2	TRBJ1-1	.	TRBD1
CASSLGQGFYNSPLHF	TGTGCCAGCAGCTTGGGACAGGGCTTCTATAATTCACCCCTCCACTTT	TRBV7-9	TRBJ1-6	.	TRBD1
CASSLERAGYTF	TGTGCCAGCAGTTTGGAGAGGGCTGGCTACACCTTC	TRBV28	TRBJ1-2	few	.
CASSPDPQGGNYGYTF	TGTGCCAGCAGCCCCGACCCGCAGGGAGGAAACTATGGCTACACCTTC	TRBV4-2	TRBJ1-2	.	.
CASRGMGTSGGMYQETQYF	TGCGCCAGCAGGGGGATGGGGACTAGCGGGGGGATGTACCAAGAGACCCAGTACTTC	TRBV10-2	TRBJ2-5	.	TRBD2
CASSSWKAGGLNEQFF	TGTGCCAGCAGCTCCTGGAAAGCGGGAGGGCTCAATGAGCAGTTCTTC	TRBV6-2/TRBV6-3	TRBJ2-1	.	TRBD2
CASSVGQGTYF	.	TRBV28	TRBJ2-7	.	.
CASSLGDRGRAGELFF	TGTGCCAGCAGCTTAGGGGACAGGGGGCGCGCCGGGGAGCTGTTTTTT	TRBV7-3	TRBJ2-2	.	TRBD1
CASSLDFFPSTDTQYF	TGCGCCAGCAGCCTCGACTTTTTTCCTAGCACAGATACGCAGTATTTT	TRBV5-1	TRBJ2-3	.	.
CASSVGTVENYGYTF	TGTGCCAGCAGCGTAGGGACAGTGGAGAACTATGGCTACACCTTC	TRBV9	TRBJ1-2	once	.
CASKKGRGLVLSRGGTDTQYF	TGTGCCAGCAAGAAAGGGCGGGGACTAGTTTTGTCGCGGGGAGGCACAGATACGCAGTATTTT	TRBV2	TRBJ2-3	.	TRBD2
CASSPTPGGSNSPLHF	TGCGCCAGCAGCCCCACCCCAGGGGGCTCTAATTCACCCCTCCACTTT	TRBV5-1	TRBJ1-6	.	TRBD1
CASSYLANEQFF	TGTGCCAGCAGTTACTTAGCCAATGAGCAGTTCTTC	TRBV6-2/TRBV6-3	TRBJ2-1	.	.
CASRIAGGHTDTQYF	TGTGCCAGCAGAATAGCGGGGGGCCACACAGATACGCAGTATTTT	TRBV27	TRBJ2-3	.	TRBD2
CASSIQGRVYGYTF	TGTGCCAGTAGTATTCAGGGCCGGGTCTATGGCTACACCTTC	TRBV19	TRBJ1-2	.	.
CSAIEYNEQFF	TGCAGCGCCATAGAATACAATGAGCAGTTCTTC	TRBV29-1	TRBJ2-1	once	.
CASRDSKYEQYF	TGTGCCAGCAGGGACTCCAAATACGAGCAGTACTTC	TRBV28	TRBJ2-7	.	.
CASSQGLGVNTEAFF	TGCGCCAGCAGCCAAGGTCTAGGGGTGAACACTGAAGCTTTCTTT	TRBV4-1	TRBJ1-1	.	.
CASSPQGNTEAFF	TGTGCCAGCTCACCGCAGGGGAACACTGAAGCTTTCTTT	TRBV18	TRBJ1-1	.	.
CASSLLGQGAYEQFF	TGTGCCAGCAGCTTATTGGGACAGGGGGCTTATGAGCAGTTCTTC	TRBV7-6	TRBJ2-1	.	TRBD1
CASSFGTGSYTF	TGTGCCAGCAGTTTCGGGACAGGGAGCTACACCTTC	TRBV12-3/TRBV12-4	TRBJ1-2	.	TRBD1
CASSGTGRSPLHF	TGTGCCAGCAGTGGGACAGGGCGGTCACCCCTCCACTTT	TRBV12-3/TRBV12-4	TRBJ1-6	.	TRBD1
CASSGQGLTNEKLFF	TGTGCCAGCAGTGGACAGGGGCTCACTAATGAAAAACTGTTTTTT	TRBV2	TRBJ1-4	.	TRBD1
CASSYLLYEQYF	TGTGCCAGCAGTTATTTACTCTACGAGCAGTACTTC	TRBV2	TRBJ2-7	.	.
CASSAFGLAGYGYEQFF	TGTGCCAGCAGTGCGTTTGGACTAGCGGGTTACGGGTATGAGCAGTTCTTC	TRBV2	TRBJ2-1	.	TRBD2